This note documents a single T cell receptor beta chain sequence. The sample belongs to a study of blood T cell repertoires in COVID-19. Study details: Material from acute and convalescent COVID-19 was sourced from the United States, Italy and Spain. Sources were T cells, B-cell-depleted T cells, or PBMCs; the material itself was cDNA or gDNA.

Per the authors' pipeline: By means of reference gene primer amplification, nucleated cell counts were estimated. TCRdb keeps only in-frame clones here, not all; method: immunoSEQ multiplex PCR. From that table come the V and J calls and clone size; the DNA was used to work out D and trimming. The sample shows 90,000 to 150,000 clones, 70% to 90% of them seen only once. This CDR3 is built from 14 residues. V was cut by 4 bases and J by 0 bases, with 10 bases left in between. CDR1 SNHLY and CDR2 FYNNEI come from the germline V gene. V and J are TRBV2 and TRBJ2-7; maybe TRBD1 (5 bases). Sequenced: peripheral blood. The clonotype originates from a woman between 45 and 65 years old with active or convalescent COVID-19. The CDR3 nucleotides are TGTGCCAGCAGTGCAAGGGGCCACTCCTACGAGCAGTACTTC. It translates to CASSARGHSYEQYF.